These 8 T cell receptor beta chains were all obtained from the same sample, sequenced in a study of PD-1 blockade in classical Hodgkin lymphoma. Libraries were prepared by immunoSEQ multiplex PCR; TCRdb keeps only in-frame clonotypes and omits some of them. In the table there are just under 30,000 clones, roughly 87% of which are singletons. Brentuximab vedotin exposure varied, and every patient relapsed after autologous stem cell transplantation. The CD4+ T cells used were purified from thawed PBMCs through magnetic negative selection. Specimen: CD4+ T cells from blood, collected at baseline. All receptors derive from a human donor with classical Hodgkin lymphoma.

As DNA, the CDR3 is TGTGCCAGCAGCCCTCGAGGAGCCTCTTATGGCTACACCTTC. Protein: CASSPRGASYGYTF. The chain is built from TRBV5-4 and TRBJ1-2; D not certain. The CDR3 sequence is 14 residues long. The V gene's germline CDR1 is SGHNT and CDR2 YYREEE (reference sequence). Trimming took off 4 bases at V and 5 bases at J, with 15 bases between the two ends.

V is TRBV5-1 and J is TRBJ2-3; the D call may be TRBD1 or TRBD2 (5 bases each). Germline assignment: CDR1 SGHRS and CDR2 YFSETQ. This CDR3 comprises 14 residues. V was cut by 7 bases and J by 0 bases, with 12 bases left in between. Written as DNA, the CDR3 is TGCGCCAGCCATACATGGGACAGCACAGATACGCAGTATTTT. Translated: CASHTWDSTDTQYF.

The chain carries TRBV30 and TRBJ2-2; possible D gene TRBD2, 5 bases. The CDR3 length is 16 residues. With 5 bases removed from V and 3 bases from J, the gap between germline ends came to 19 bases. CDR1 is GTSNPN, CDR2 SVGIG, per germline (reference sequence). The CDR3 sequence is CAWSLGGAGYTGELFF. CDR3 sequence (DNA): TGTGCCTGGTCTTTAGGAGGCGCCGGTTACACCGGGGAGCTGTTTTTT.

CDR3 sequence: CSVGQGNFMETQYF. The DNA for the CDR3 is TGCAGCGTTGGCCAGGGTAATTTTATGGAGACCCAGTACTTC. V and J are TRBV29-1 and TRBJ2-5; D is perhaps TRBD1 (5 bases). V lost 4 bases and J lost 5, with 17 bases in between. CDR3 size: 14 residues. CDR1 is SQVTM and CDR2 is ANQGSEA in the germline V gene.

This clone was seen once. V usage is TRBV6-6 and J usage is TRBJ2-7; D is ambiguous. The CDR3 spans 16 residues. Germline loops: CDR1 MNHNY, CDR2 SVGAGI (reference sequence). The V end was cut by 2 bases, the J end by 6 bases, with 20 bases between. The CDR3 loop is CASSYQLFVGSGEQYF. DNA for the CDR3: TGTGCCAGCAGTTACCAATTATTCGTGGGGTCAGGCGAGCAGTACTTC.

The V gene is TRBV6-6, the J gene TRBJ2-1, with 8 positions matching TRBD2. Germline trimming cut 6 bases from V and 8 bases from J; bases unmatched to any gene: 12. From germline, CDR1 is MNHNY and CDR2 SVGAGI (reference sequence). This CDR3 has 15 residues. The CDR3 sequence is CASRGSGSKVDEQFF. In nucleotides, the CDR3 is TGTGCCAGCAGGGGAAGCGGGAGCAAGGTCGATGAGCAGTTCTTC.

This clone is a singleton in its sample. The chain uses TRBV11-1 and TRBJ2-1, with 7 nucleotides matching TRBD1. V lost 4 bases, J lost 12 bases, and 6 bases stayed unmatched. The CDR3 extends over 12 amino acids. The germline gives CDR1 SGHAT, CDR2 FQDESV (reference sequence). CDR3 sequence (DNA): TGTGCCAGCAGCTCCGAAGGGGACAGGCAGTTCTTC. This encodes CASSSEGDRQFF.

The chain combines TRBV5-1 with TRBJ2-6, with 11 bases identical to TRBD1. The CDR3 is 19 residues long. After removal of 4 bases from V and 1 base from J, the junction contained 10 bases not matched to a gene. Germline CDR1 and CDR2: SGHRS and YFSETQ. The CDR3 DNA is TGCGCCAGCAGCCCAGAGGACAGGGGGCGCGGATCTGGGGCCAACGTCCTGACTTTC. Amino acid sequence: CASSPEDRGRGSGANVLTF.